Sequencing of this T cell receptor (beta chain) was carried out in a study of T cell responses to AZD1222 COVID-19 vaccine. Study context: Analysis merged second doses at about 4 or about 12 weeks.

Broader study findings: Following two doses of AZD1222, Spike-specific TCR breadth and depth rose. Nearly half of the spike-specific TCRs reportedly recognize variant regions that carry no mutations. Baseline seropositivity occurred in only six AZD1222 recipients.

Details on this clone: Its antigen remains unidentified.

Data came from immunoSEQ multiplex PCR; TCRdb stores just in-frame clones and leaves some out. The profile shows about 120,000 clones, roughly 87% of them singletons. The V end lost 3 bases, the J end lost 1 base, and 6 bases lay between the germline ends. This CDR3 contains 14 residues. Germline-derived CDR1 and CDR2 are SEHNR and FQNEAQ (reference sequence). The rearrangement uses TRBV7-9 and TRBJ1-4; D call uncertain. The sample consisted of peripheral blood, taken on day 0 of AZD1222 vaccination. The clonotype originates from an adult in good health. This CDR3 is CASSFYGTNEKLFF. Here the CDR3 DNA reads TGTGCCAGCAGCTTCTACGGAACTAATGAAAAACTGTTTTTT.